This T cell receptor (beta chain) stems from a study of T cell changes during pregnancy in multiple sclerosis. Measured with immunoSEQ multiplex PCR; TCRdb has only the in-frame clones, and not every one. The table records 50,000 to 65,000 clones, approximately 90% of them present only once. Germline assignment: CDR1 MNHEY and CDR2 SVGAGI. The CDR3 contains 13 residues. After removal of 8 bases from V and 5 bases from J, the junction contained 6 bases not matched to a gene. The clonotype originates from a female donor with multiple sclerosis, enrolled in a pregnancy study. The sequencing used peripheral blood, collected after pregnancy. The rearrangement links TRBV6-5 to TRBJ2-3, with 8 nucleotides matching TRBD2. The CDR3 region has the DNA TGTGCCAGCCTAGGCGGGGGGAGAGATACGCAGTATTTT. Protein: CASLGGGRDTQYF.